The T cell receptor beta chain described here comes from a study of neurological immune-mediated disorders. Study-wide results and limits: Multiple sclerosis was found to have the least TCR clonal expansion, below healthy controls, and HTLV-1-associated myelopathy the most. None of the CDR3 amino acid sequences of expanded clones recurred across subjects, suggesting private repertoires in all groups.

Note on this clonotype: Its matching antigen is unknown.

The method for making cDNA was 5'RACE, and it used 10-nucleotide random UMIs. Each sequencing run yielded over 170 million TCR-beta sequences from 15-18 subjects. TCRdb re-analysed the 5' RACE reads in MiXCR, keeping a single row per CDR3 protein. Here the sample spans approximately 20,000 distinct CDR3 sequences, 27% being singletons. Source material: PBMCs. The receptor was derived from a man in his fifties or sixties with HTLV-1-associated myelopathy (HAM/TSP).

CDR3 nucleotide sequence: TGCGCCAGCAGCTTTAGCGGGAGAGGGTCGGATACGCAGTATTTT. Protein: CASSFSGRGSDTQYF. The rearrangement links TRBV5-1 to TRBJ2-3; 9 nucleotides match TRBD2. The junction had 7 bases not matched to a gene; V was cut back by 2 bases and J by 6 bases. Germline CDR1 SGHRS, CDR2 YFSETQ. The CDR3 runs 15 residues.